What follows are 25 T cell receptor beta chains derived from one specimen sequenced in a study of cytomegalovirus exposure and HLA in healthy donors. The PCR made use of 60 Vbeta and 13 Jbeta primers. Sequencing was performed with immunoSEQ multiplex PCR; in TCRdb, only in-frame clones are kept and a portion is missing. The data hold about 160,000 clones, with around 73% observed a single time. The source material was PBMCs. All receptors come from a male donor in good health and CMV-seronegative.

The chain combines TRBV11-2 with TRBJ1-2; D is possibly TRBD1 (6 bases). The germline V and J ends were trimmed by 2 bases and 8 bases, with 9 bases remaining between them. The CDR3 length is 12 residues. Germline CDR1 SGHAT, CDR2 FQNNGV. The CDR3 DNA reads TGTGCCAGCAGCTTACAGGGACAAGGCTACACCTTC. Its protein is CASSLQGQGYTF.

The gene calls are TRBV5-1 and TRBJ1-2; D may be TRBD1 (5 bases). With 3 bases removed from V and 4 bases from J, the gap between germline ends came to 13 bases. Germline V gene lookup returns CDR1 SGHRS and CDR2 YFSETQ. The CDR3 consists of 14 residues. CDR3: CASSSYDSFYGYTF. In DNA form, the CDR3 reads TGCGCCAGCAGCTCTTACGACAGCTTCTATGGCTACACCTTC.

V usage is TRBV6-4 and J usage is TRBJ1-2, with D hard to call. This CDR3 comprises 13 residues. Germline CDR1 is MRHNA and CDR2 is SNTAGT. Trimming cost V 1 base and J 8 bases, with 11 bases left between them. CDR3 nucleotide sequence: TGTGCCAGCAGTGACTTTGGAGGACGCGGCTACACCTTC. This codes for CASSDFGGRGYTF.

V gene TRBV7-2 combines with J gene TRBJ2-7, with a tentative D call TRBD2 (6 bases). The germline gives CDR1 SGHTA, CDR2 FQGNSA. The CDR3 spans 14 residues. V was cut by 0 bases and J by 3 bases, with 9 bases left in between. The CDR3 DNA is TGTGCCAGCAGCTTAGCTCCTAGCGACTACGAGCAGTACTTC. Protein sequence: CASSLAPSDYEQYF.

The V call is TRBV18, the J call TRBJ1-1; 7 nucleotides align to TRBD1. The ends lost 4 bases at V and 3 bases at J; junction bases unmatched: 2. CDR3 length: 13 residues. The germline gives CDR1 KGHSH, CDR2 LQKENI. This chain's CDR3 is CASSLTGDTEAFF. CDR3 in DNA: TGTGCCAGCTCACTCACAGGGGACACTGAAGCTTTCTTT.

The chain recombines TRBV7-2 with TRBJ2-2; 8 nucleotides align to TRBD1. This CDR3 spans 15 amino acids. The junction had 9 bases not matched to a gene; V was cut back by 7 bases and J by 5 bases. Germline V gives CDR1 SGHTA, CDR2 FQGNSA. The CDR3 DNA reads TGTGCCAGCACCCCACAGGGGGTGTTTACCGGGGAGCTGTTTTTT. Protein: CASTPQGVFTGELFF.

The chain joins TRBV7-2 to TRBJ2-2, with 10 positions matching TRBD2. Germline trimming cut 0 bases from V and 2 bases from J; bases unmatched to any gene: 9. Germline V CDR1 and CDR2: SGHTA, FQGNSA. The CDR3 totals 19 residues. CDR3: CASSLALWSGGANTGELFF. Written as DNA, the CDR3 is TGTGCCAGCAGCTTAGCTCTTTGGAGCGGGGGGGCAAACACCGGGGAGCTGTTTTTT.

The chain combines TRBV6-6 with TRBJ2-2, with 7 positions matching TRBD1. This CDR3 region has 15 residues. Germline loops: CDR1 MNHNY, CDR2 SVGAGI (reference sequence). The ends lost 4 bases at V and 6 bases at J; junction bases unmatched: 8. In DNA form, the CDR3 reads TGTGCCAGCAGTTGGGGACAGAGAGGCGCCGGGGAGCTGTTTTTT. Its protein product is CASSWGQRGAGELFF.

The chain links TRBV9 to TRBJ1-2, with 8 bases aligning to TRBD1. Germline V CDR1 and CDR2: SGDLS, YYNGEE. This CDR3 contains 17 residues. V lost 2 bases to trimming and J lost 1 base; unmatched junction nucleotides: 10. The CDR3 DNA is TGTGCCAGCAGCGTCCGGGACAGGCTATTGGGTAACTATGGCTACACCTTC. It translates to CASSVRDRLLGNYGYTF.

The chain carries TRBV19 and TRBJ1-5; D call uncertain. V lost 7 bases to trimming and J lost 4 bases, with 14 bases between them. Germline lookup yields CDR1 LNHDA and CDR2 SQIVND (reference sequence). This CDR3 comprises 14 residues. The CDR3 bases are TGTGCCAGTAATGACCGGGAAGGAAATCAGCCCCAGCATTTT. Protein product: CASNDREGNQPQHF.

V is TRBV5-1 and J is TRBJ2-7; 8 bases are a match to TRBD1. Germline loops: CDR1 SGHRS, CDR2 YFSETQ. Unmatched junction bases numbered 3, after V lost 4 bases and J lost 3 bases. This CDR3 is 13 amino acids long. The CDR3 reads CASSAGQGYEQYF. Written as DNA, the CDR3 is TGCGCCAGCAGCGCAGGACAGGGCTACGAGCAGTACTTC.

This chain joins TRBV10-3 and TRBJ2-7; a weak D match, TRBD1 (6 bases). Germline values: CDR1 ENHRY, CDR2 SYGVKD. Trimming cost V 4 bases and J 1 base, with 8 bases left between them. The CDR3 is 13 amino acids. For the CDR3, the DNA is TGTGCCATCAGTGGGGACAAGTCCTACGAGCAGTACTTC. Translating gives CAISGDKSYEQYF.

The rearrangement links TRBV5-1 to TRBJ2-1; TRBD2 matches 7 bases. CDR1 and CDR2 from the germline V gene are SGHRS and YFSETQ. V was clipped by 2 bases and J by 7 bases; unmatched bases: 12. The CDR3 length is 16 residues. This chain's CDR3 is CASSFLSGGSRNEQFF. For the CDR3, the DNA is TGCGCCAGCAGCTTTCTCTCGGGAGGATCTCGGAATGAGCAGTTCTTC.

This clone was seen more than once but under ten times. The CDR3 is CASSSGQVGGEKLFF. Written as DNA, the CDR3 is TGCGCCAGCAGCTCAGGACAGGTTGGGGGTGAAAAACTGTTTTTT. The chain links TRBV5-1 to TRBJ1-4; 7 nucleotides line up with TRBD1. Trimming at V came to 3 bases and at J to 7 bases, leaving 9 bases not matched to a gene. The germline V gene encodes CDR1 SGHRS and CDR2 YFSETQ. This CDR3 comprises 15 residues. The full variable domain, in which reference TRBV5-1 and TRBJ1-4 provide the parts outside the CDR3, is KAGVTQTPRYLIKTRGQQVTLSCSPISGHRSVSWYQQTPGQGLQFLFEYFSETQRNKGNFPGRFSGRQFSNSRSEMNVSTLELGDSALYLCASSSGQVGGEKLFFGSGTQLSVL.

This clone occurred a few times. The V and J genes are TRBV4-3 and TRBJ1-4, with D maybe TRBD1 (6 bases). The V gene's germline CDR1 is LGHNA and CDR2 YSLEER. This CDR3 has 16 amino acids. V lost 4 bases to trimming and J lost 4 bases, with 16 bases between them. The CDR3 nucleotides are TGCGCCAGCAGCCCGGGCCGAGCAGGGGATAATGAAAAACTGTTTTTT. It yields the protein CASSPGRAGDNEKLFF.

The chain combines TRBV7-9 with TRBJ1-2, with a possible D match to TRBD1 (5 bases). Germline V gene data show CDR1 as SEHNR and CDR2 as FQNEAQ (reference sequence). Trimming shortened V by 5 bases and J by 8 bases, and 15 bases separated the two germline ends. The CDR3 contains 13 residues. DNA for the CDR3: TGTGCCAGCAGCACAGCCAGCGGGGACGGCTACACCTTC. Encoded protein: CASSTASGDGYTF. The full variable domain, in which reference TRBV7-9 and TRBJ1-2 provide the parts outside the CDR3, is DTGVSQNPRHKITKRGQNVTFRCDPISEHNRLYWYRQTLGQGPEFLTYFQNEAQLEKSRLLSDRFSAERPKGSFSTLEIQRTEQGDSAMYLCASSTASGDGYTFGSGTRLTVV.

The V call is TRBV6-1, the J call TRBJ2-1, with D perhaps TRBD1 (7 bases). Germline V gives CDR1 MNHNS, CDR2 SASEGT. V lost 6 bases, J lost 8 bases, and 20 bases lay in between. CDR3 length: 15 amino acids. The CDR3 DNA sequence: TGTGCCAGCAGCCCCTCAGGGGGGCGGATATATGAGCAGTTCTTC. This translates into CASSPSGGRIYEQFF.

The rearrangement joins TRBV6-6 to TRBJ2-1; 7 nucleotides line up with TRBD1. Germline CDR1 and CDR2: MNHNY and SVGAGI (reference sequence). The V gene end was trimmed by 5 bases and the J gene end by 1 base; junction bases not matched to a gene: 8. CDR3 length: 16 residues. The CDR3 coding sequence is TGTGCCAGCAGTGGCACAGGGGCCCTTTCCTACAATGAGCAGTTCTTC. This sequence encodes CASSGTGALSYNEQFF.

This clone was counted only a few times. This chain links TRBV6-1 with TRBJ1-2; no clear D. Between the trimmed V and J ends, which lost 10 bases and 2 bases, there was a span of 14 bases. The CDR3 consists of 13 residues. CDR1 MNHNS and CDR2 SASEGT come from the germline V gene. The CDR3: CATALRGNYGYTF. The DNA for the CDR3 is TGTGCCACCGCCCTGAGAGGGAACTATGGCTACACCTTC.

CDR3 nucleotides: TGTGCCAGCAGTTTAGGTCAGGCGCCCTACGAGCAGTACTTC. Translated, it gives CASSLGQAPYEQYF. J is TRBJ2-7 and V is TRBV28; D gene ambiguous. This CDR3 is built from 14 residues. The germline V and J ends were trimmed by 2 bases and 2 bases, with 10 bases remaining between them. Germline V CDR1 and CDR2: MDHEN, SYDVKM. The variable domain in full, with the rest retrieved from reference TRBV28 and TRBJ2-7, is DVKVTQSSRYLVKRTGEKVFLECVQDMDHENMFWYRQDPGLGLRLIYFSYDVKMKEKGDIPEGYSVSREKKERFSLILESASTNQTSMYLCASSLGQAPYEQYFGPGTRLTVT.

This clone was found a few times. Written as DNA, the CDR3 is TGTGCCAGCGGACAGGAGGCCCACGAGCAGTACTTC. It codes for CASGQEAHEQYF. V and J are TRBV6-6 and TRBJ2-7, with 7 nucleotides matching TRBD1. Germline V lookup: CDR1 MNHNY, CDR2 SVGAGI (reference sequence). This CDR3 has 12 residues. The junction had 6 bases not matched to a gene; V was cut back by 8 bases and J by 5 bases.

The chain joins TRBV7-2 to TRBJ1-2, with 9 bases matching TRBD1. The CDR3 has 12 residues. J was trimmed by 7 bases and V by 5 bases; bases with no gene match: 2. Germline V lookup: CDR1 SGHTA, CDR2 FQGNSA. This CDR3 is CASSEDRGGYTF. The CDR3 DNA reads TGTGCCAGCAGCGAGGACAGGGGTGGCTACACCTTC.

The chain recombines TRBV27 with TRBJ2-7; TRBD1 agrees at 7 bases. Germline V gives CDR1 MNHEY, CDR2 SMNVEV (reference sequence). J was trimmed by 0 bases and V by 7 bases; bases with no gene match: 6. The CDR3 sequence is 14 residues long. The CDR3 sequence is CASKDRPNSYEQYF. In nucleotides, the CDR3 is TGTGCCAGCAAGGACAGGCCCAACTCCTACGAGCAGTACTTC.

The genes are TRBV18 and TRBJ2-7, with 7 bases that match TRBD2. Per germline, CDR1 KGHSH and CDR2 LQKENI. V lost 3 bases to trimming and J lost 3 bases; unmatched junction nucleotides: 11. This CDR3 contains 16 residues. The CDR3 DNA sequence: TGTGCCAGCTCACCCACGGGTCGCGGGAGTGGCTACGAGCAGTACTTC. This sequence encodes CASSPTGRGSGYEQYF.

This chain uses TRBV6-5 with TRBJ2-3; 8 nucleotides line up with TRBD2. Germline CDR1 reads MNHEY; CDR2 reads SVGAGI. V dropped 7 bases and J dropped 6; count of bases not matched to a gene: 3. The CDR3 covers 12 residues. The chain's CDR3 is CASTAGGDTQYF. The CDR3 DNA reads TGTGCCAGCACCGCGGGGGGTGATACGCAGTATTTT.